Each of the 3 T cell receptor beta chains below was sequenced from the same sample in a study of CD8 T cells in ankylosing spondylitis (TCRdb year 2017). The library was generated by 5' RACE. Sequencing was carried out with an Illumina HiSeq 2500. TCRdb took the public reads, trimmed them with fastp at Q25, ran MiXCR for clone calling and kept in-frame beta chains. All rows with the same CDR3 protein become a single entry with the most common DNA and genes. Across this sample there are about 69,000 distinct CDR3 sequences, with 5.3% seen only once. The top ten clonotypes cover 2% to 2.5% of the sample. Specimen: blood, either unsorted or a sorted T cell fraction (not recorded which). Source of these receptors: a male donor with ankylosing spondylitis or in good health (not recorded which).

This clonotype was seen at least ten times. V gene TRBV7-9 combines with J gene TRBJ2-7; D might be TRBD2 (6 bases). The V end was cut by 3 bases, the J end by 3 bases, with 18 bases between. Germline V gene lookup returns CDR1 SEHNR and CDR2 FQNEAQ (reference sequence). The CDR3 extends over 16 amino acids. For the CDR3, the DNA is TGTGCCAGCAGCTTCCCACACGGAGGAGGGTACTACGAGCAGTACTTC. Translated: CASSFPHGGGYYEQYF.

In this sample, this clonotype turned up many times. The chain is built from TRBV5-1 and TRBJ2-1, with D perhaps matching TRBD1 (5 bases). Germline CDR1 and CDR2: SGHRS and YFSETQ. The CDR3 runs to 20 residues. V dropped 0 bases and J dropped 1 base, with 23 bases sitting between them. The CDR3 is CASSLEGQGNVASSYNEQFF. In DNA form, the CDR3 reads TGCGCCAGCAGCTTGGAGGGGCAGGGCAACGTTGCGTCGTCCTACAATGAGCAGTTCTTC.

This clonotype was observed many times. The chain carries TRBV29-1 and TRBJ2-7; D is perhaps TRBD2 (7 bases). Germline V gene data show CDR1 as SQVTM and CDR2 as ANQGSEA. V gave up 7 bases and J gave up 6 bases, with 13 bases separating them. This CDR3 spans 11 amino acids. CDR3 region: CSGRGAREQYF. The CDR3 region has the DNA TGCAGCGGACGGGGGGCGCGCGAGCAGTACTTC.